This T cell receptor beta chain stems from a study of Ad26.COV2.S vaccination and SARS-CoV-2 variants. Note on this clone: The antigen remains unidentified.

The table came from immunoSEQ multiplex PCR; TCRdb's copy has only in-frame clones and leaves some out. The sample carries 300,000 to 350,000 clones, 90% recorded once. Treatment in this sample: about 20 received Ad26.COV2.S at low or high dose, single or two shots; about 5 received placebo; per-sample allocation not given. Samples analyzed were those drawn on day 63 after the first vaccine or placebo injection. As its vector, the vaccine had Ad26, which expressed Wuhan-strain SARS-CoV-2 spike. Study results and caveats: Responses of T cells in total may have been underestimated by the TCR breadth and depth analyses. Reported post-vaccination CD8+ and CD4+ T cell responses to spike showed substantial breadth.

Germline V gene lookup returns CDR1 MNHEY and CDR2 SVGAGI. The CDR3 contains 15 residues. V lost 6 bases and J lost 3; bases outside the gene matches: 7. Sequenced material: peripheral blood, taken in a trial of Ad26.COV2.S vaccine versus placebo. This chain connects TRBV6-5 to TRBJ2-7; 11 nucleotides match TRBD2. This receptor was taken from a person between 18 and 65 years old who received the Ad26.COV2.S COVID-19 vaccine or a placebo. The CDR3: CASRPLAGGFYEQYV. CDR3 nucleotides: TGTGCCAGCAGGCCGTTAGCGGGAGGGTTCTACGAGCAGTACGTC.